The 26 T cell receptor beta chains listed next were all sequenced from one sample in a study of shared clonotypes between healthy human individuals. Assay: immunoSEQ multiplex PCR; the TCRdb copy retains only in-frame clones and omits some. In the table there are about 600,000 clones, roughly 97% of which are singletons. The sequenced sample consisted of naive CD4+ T cells sorted from blood. Subset indicated: CD45RA+ positively selected. The origin of the receptors is a woman in her twenties or thirties in good health.

The chain is built from TRBV7-9 and TRBJ2-7; the match to TRBD2 covers 10 bases. Trimming cost V 5 bases and J 5 bases; bases outside gene matches: 12. CDR3 size: 16 residues. CDR1 and CDR2 from the germline V gene are SEHNR and FQNEAQ (reference sequence). The CDR3 DNA sequence: TGTGCCAGCAGCCTACAATCGAGCGGGAGGGCCCACGAGCAGTACTTC. Its translation: CASSLQSSGRAHEQYF.

The chain employs TRBV28 and TRBJ2-3, with D perhaps TRBD2 (5 bases). Germline CDR1 is MDHEN and CDR2 is SYDVKM. This CDR3 is built from 16 residues. V lost 4 bases and J 1 base, leaving 15 bases between the germline ends. The CDR3 region is CASSSHIALGTDTQYF. CDR3 nucleotide sequence: TGTGCCAGCAGTTCCCACATAGCGTTAGGCACAGATACGCAGTATTTT.

The chain recombines TRBV28 with TRBJ2-7, with D tentatively TRBD1 (6 bases). The germline CDR1 and CDR2 sequences are MDHEN and SYDVKM. CDR3 length: 15 residues. Trimming pared 1 base from V and 2 bases from J, leaving 12 bases between. CDR3 protein: CASSLLRQVAYEQYF. The CDR3 DNA reads TGTGCCAGCAGTTTATTGAGACAGGTCGCCTACGAGCAGTACTTC.

V gene TRBV29-1 combines with J gene TRBJ2-4, with TRBD1 matching 9 bases. This CDR3 comprises 12 residues. The J segment lost 6 bases and the V segment lost 7 bases, leaving 4 bases of the junction unmatched. The germline gives CDR1 SQVTM, CDR2 ANQGSEA. CDR3: CSGLGQGNIQYF. As DNA, the CDR3 is TGCAGCGGCCTGGGACAGGGAAACATTCAGTACTTC.

This chain connects TRBV7-2 to TRBJ2-3; 7 positions match TRBD1. The length of the CDR3 is 15 residues. Unmatched junction bases numbered 5, after V lost 4 bases and J lost 1 base. CDR1 is SGHTA, CDR2 FQGNSA, per germline. CDR3 in DNA: TGTGCCAGCAGCTCCCGGGACAGAGGCACAGATACGCAGTATTTT. Protein: CASSSRDRGTDTQYF.

J is TRBJ1-4 and V is TRBV2; D not certain. The CDR3 has 13 residues. Germline CDR1 reads SNHLY; CDR2 reads FYNNEI. Trimming removed 11 bases from V and 8 bases from J, with 18 bases in between. CDR3 sequence reads: CASRGVSSEKLFF. CDR3 coding DNA: TGTGCCTCTCGCGGGGTTTCGTCAGAAAAACTGTTTTTT.

This CDR3 is CSVPRTEVYGYTF. DNA for the CDR3: TGCAGCGTGCCCAGGACGGAGGTCTATGGCTACACCTTC. The chain uses TRBV29-1 and TRBJ1-2; D unresolved. Germline V lookup: CDR1 SQVTM, CDR2 ANQGSEA. CDR3 size: 13 residues. V was cut by 6 bases and J by 4 bases, with 15 bases left in between.

The chain has TRBV4-2 and TRBJ2-3; a weak D match, TRBD1 (6 bases). Germline CDR1 reads LGHNA; CDR2 reads YNFKEQ. The V end lost 0 bases, the J end lost 4 bases, and 8 bases lay between the germline ends. The CDR3 extends over 14 amino acids. The CDR3 bases are TGTGCCAGCAGCCAAGACCAGGGGCCAGATACGCAGTATTTT. Amino acids: CASSQDQGPDTQYF.

V usage is TRBV5-4 and J usage is TRBJ2-1; 8 bases match TRBD2. CDR3 size: 15 residues. V was pared by 5 bases and J by 0 bases, with 4 bases of the junction left unmatched. Germline values: CDR1 SGHNT, CDR2 YYREEE (reference sequence). The CDR3: CASSQSGSSYNEQFF. The CDR3 DNA sequence: TGTGCCAGCAGTCAAAGCGGGAGCTCCTACAATGAGCAGTTCTTC.

This clone appeared once. The chain has TRBV28 and TRBJ1-1; possible D gene TRBD1, 6 bases. The CDR3 runs to 18 residues. Germline-derived CDR1 and CDR2 are MDHEN and SYDVKM. V was shortened by 7 bases and J by 0 bases, with 24 bases between the two germline ends. CDR3 nucleotide sequence: TGTGCCAGCACCCCCCCCGGACAGAACACATTAATGAACACTGAAGCTTTCTTT. Translating gives CASTPPGQNTLMNTEAFF. The full variable domain, with the rest looked up from reference TRBV28 and TRBJ1-1, is DVKVTQSSRYLVKRTGEKVFLECVQDMDHENMFWYRQDPGLGLRLIYFSYDVKMKEKGDIPEGYSVSREKKERFSLILESASTNQTSMYLCASTPPGQNTLMNTEAFFGQGTRLTVV.

The chain couples TRBV7-6 to TRBJ2-7; TRBD2 matches 8 bases. The germline V gene encodes CDR1 SGHVS and CDR2 FNYEAQ. With 3 bases clipped from V and 6 bases from J, the junction kept 7 bases outside the gene matches. There are 14 residues in the CDR3. The CDR3 DNA is TGTGCCAGCAGCTTCGGGGGGGGCGCGTTCGAGCAGTACTTC. Protein: CASSFGGGAFEQYF.

Only one count was recorded for this clone. The chain couples TRBV15 to TRBJ1-2, with 7 nucleotides matching TRBD1. Germline V gives CDR1 LNHNV, CDR2 YYDKDF (reference sequence). CDR3 length: 16 amino acids. V lost 0 bases to trimming and J lost 5 bases; unmatched junction nucleotides: 9. The CDR3 loop reads CATSRDWETGNYGYTF. The CDR3 bases are TGTGCCACCAGCAGAGATTGGGAGACAGGGAATTATGGCTACACCTTC.

The gene calls are TRBV28 and TRBJ1-1, with D perhaps TRBD1 (5 bases). V dropped 3 bases and J dropped 8 bases, with 10 bases sitting between them. The CDR3 extends over 12 amino acids. Germline CDR1 reads MDHEN; CDR2 reads SYDVKM. As DNA, the CDR3 is TGTGCCAGCAGTTTGGGGGTGCGGGAAGCTTTCTTT. Its protein is CASSLGVREAFF.

The CDR3 bases are TGTGCCAGCAGCGTATGGGGCGTCGGCACAGATACGCAGTATTTT. As protein: CASSVWGVGTDTQYF. This chain joins TRBV9 and TRBJ2-3; maybe TRBD1 (5 bases). CDR1 is SGDLS, CDR2 YYNGEE, per germline. V dropped 1 base and J dropped 1 base, with 10 bases sitting between them. The CDR3 sequence is 15 residues long.

The rearrangement joins TRBV18 to TRBJ2-5; D is undetermined. The V end was cut by 6 bases, the J end by 0 bases, with 11 bases between. This CDR3 is 14 amino acids long. Germline CDR1 and CDR2: KGHSH and LQKENI. The CDR3 spells CASSPRGNQETQYF. The CDR3, as DNA: TGTGCCAGCTCCCCTCGTGGGAACCAAGAGACCCAGTACTTC.

The rearrangement links TRBV12-2 to TRBJ1-5; the D call of TRBD1 is as the table states it, not checked on the DNA. TRBV12-2 is assigned pseudogene status. CDR3 length: 19 amino acids. Here the CDR3 DNA reads TGTGCAAGTCGCTTAGCCCTCCGGGGACAGGGATCTAGCAATCAGCCCCAGCATTTT. Translated: CASRLALRGQGSSNQPQHF.

The genes are TRBV5-4 and TRBJ2-7; perhaps TRBD2 as D (7 bases). Germline CDR1 SGHNT, CDR2 YYREEE (reference sequence). V lost 3 bases, J lost 5 bases, and 21 bases lay in between. The CDR3 contains 16 residues. CDR3 nucleotides: TGTGCCAGCAGCTGGGACCTGGGGGGGCCTTCCAACGAGCAGTACTTC. This encodes CASSWDLGGPSNEQYF.

This clone appeared once. The chain joins TRBV2 to TRBJ2-5; 11 nucleotides align to TRBD2. CDR1 is SNHLY and CDR2 is FYNNEI in the germline V gene. The ends lost 4 bases at V and 3 bases at J; junction bases unmatched: 1. The CDR3 sequence is 14 residues long. The CDR3 DNA reads TGTGCCAGCAGTGTACTAGCGGGAGAAGAGACCCAGTACTTC. Its translation is CASSVLAGEETQYF.

V is TRBV6-1 and J is TRBJ2-7; no clear D. Trimming took 2 bases from V and 3 from J, leaving 11 bases between them. The CDR3 totals 14 residues. Germline assignment: CDR1 MNHNS and CDR2 SASEGT. CDR3 sequence (DNA): TGTGCCAGCAGTGAAAGTGGACGGAGCTACGAGCAGTACTTC. It encodes CASSESGRSYEQYF.

On this clone itself: The same CDR3 also results from other DNA sequences found in this sample. The rearrangement links TRBV2 to TRBJ2-2, with 8 bases matching TRBD2. CDR1 and CDR2 (germline): SNHLY, FYNNEI. The J segment lost 0 bases and the V segment lost 2 bases, leaving 2 bases of the junction unmatched. The CDR3 totals 16 residues. CDR3 sequence reads: CASSETSGANTGELFF. The CDR3 nucleotides are TGTGCCAGCAGTGAAACTAGCGGAGCGAACACCGGGGAGCTGTTTTTT.

The rearrangement joins TRBV7-8 to TRBJ2-7; possible D gene TRBD2, 5 bases. Per germline, CDR1 SGHVS and CDR2 FQNEAQ. The CDR3 is 14 residues long. Trimming took off 5 bases at V and 2 bases at J, with 13 bases between the two ends. CDR3 region: CASSRQDLAYEQYF. The CDR3 DNA follows: TGTGCCAGCAGCCGTCAGGACTTAGCCTACGAGCAGTACTTC.

Note on this clone: The same CDR3 can be traced to other DNA sequences in this sample. This chain links TRBV7-9 with TRBJ2-2, with D perhaps assigned TRBD1 or TRBD2 (5 bases each). Germline values: CDR1 SEHNR, CDR2 FQNEAQ (reference sequence). The CDR3 has 13 residues. V dropped 1 base and J dropped 6 bases, with 6 bases sitting between them. For the CDR3, the DNA is TGTGCCAGCAGCTTAGTGGGGGCCGGGGAGCTGTTTTTT. Its protein product is CASSLVGAGELFF.

This clone was recorded once. The J gene is TRBJ1-1, the V gene TRBV11-1; D call uncertain. Germline V CDR1 and CDR2: SGHAT, FQDESV (reference sequence). V shed 4 bases and J shed 5 bases, with 17 bases lying between them. The length of the CDR3 is 15 residues. The chain's CDR3 is CASSSLVRTGTEAFF. In DNA, the CDR3 is TGTGCCAGCAGCTCCCTGGTCAGGACGGGGACTGAAGCTTTCTTT.

V usage is TRBV5-1 and J usage is TRBJ2-7; 7 nucleotides align to TRBD2. J was trimmed by 0 bases and V by 5 bases; bases with no gene match: 11. Germline-derived CDR1 and CDR2 are SGHRS and YFSETQ. This CDR3 is built from 16 residues. DNA of the CDR3: TGCGCCAGCAGGTGGGGCGGGGGAAGGAGCTCCTACGAGCAGTACTTC. Its protein product is CASRWGGGRSSYEQYF.

V usage is TRBV19 and J usage is TRBJ1-5, with 9 bases aligning to TRBD1. Germline assignment: CDR1 LNHDA and CDR2 SQIVND (reference sequence). J lost 6 bases, V lost 6 bases, and 12 bases had no gene match. This CDR3 has 16 residues. The CDR3, as DNA: TGTGCCAGTAGATCGGGACAGGGTTTTTTAAGTCAGCCCCAGCATTTT. Residues: CASRSGQGFLSQPQHF.

The sample holds one count of this clone. This chain joins TRBV2 and TRBJ1-3; D perhaps matches TRBD1 (6 bases). The CDR3 length is 15 residues. Germline CDR1 SNHLY, CDR2 FYNNEI. V lost 5 bases and J 0 bases, leaving 11 bases between the germline ends. CDR3 nucleotide sequence: TGTGCCAGCAGTAAGGACAGCTACTCTGGAAACACCATATATTTT. Its translation is CASSKDSYSGNTIYF.